This T cell receptor beta chain was captured by sequencing in a study of blood T cells in healthy people across ages. Comments on this clonotype: The antigen remains undetermined.

This CDR3 spans 14 amino acids. Looked up from germline, CDR1 is SGDLS and CDR2 is YYNGEE. Trimming took 0 bases from V and 7 from J, leaving 8 bases between them. Through a sample-barcoded 5' primer and a J-beta primer mix, a second PCR was run for roughly 6 to 12 cycles. One entry per CDR3 protein results from TCRdb running MiXCR on the 5' RACE reads. This repertoire shows 600,000 to 850,000 distinct CDR3 sequences, roughly 45% found once; its top ten account for 20% to 25%. Notes on the study in general: The percentage of naive T cells correlated strongly with TCR beta diversity. Expanded clonotype shifts may have been confounded, as the donors had an unknown CMV status. Older age coincided with a roughly linear decline in TCR beta diversity per million T cells. More naive CD4+ cells and higher diversity were found in long-lived than in aged donors.

Sequencing was performed on blood. The chain recombines TRBV9 with TRBJ1-6; D gene uncertain. This clonotype was obtained from a woman in her fifties or sixties in good health. The chain's CDR3 is CASSVGAVNSPLHF. The CDR3 nucleotides are TGTGCCAGCAGCGTAGGAGCTGTCAATTCACCCCTCCACTTT.